The entry that follows covers one T cell receptor beta chain sequence. Its antigen is unidentified. This sample stems from a study of T cell responses to AZD1222 COVID-19 vaccine. Study-wide results and caveats: The donor cohort was predominantly white British with a female majority, and clonal diversity may have been underestimated. The span of vaccine-associated CD4 TCRs extended across spike, with dominance at 160-218 and 743-854. The study identified only a handful of AZD1222 recipients as seropositive at baseline.

The repertoire was sequenced with immunoSEQ multiplex PCR; TCRdb's copy has only in-frame clones and lacks some. The table lists 180,000 or so clones, 75% to 90% of them singletons, with approximately 4.2% in the top ten. Looked up from germline, CDR1 is MNHNS and CDR2 is SASEGT. With 1 base removed from V and 4 bases from J, the gap between germline ends came to 14 bases. This CDR3 region has 16 residues. This clonotype was obtained from an adult who received the MenACWY meningococcal vaccine as a control. The specimen comprised peripheral blood, sampled 28 days after the second dose of the MenACWY control vaccine. The chain is built from TRBV6-1 and TRBJ1-5, with D tentatively TRBD1 (6 bases). The CDR3 region has the DNA TGTGCCAGCAGTGAAGGTGGGTGGGACAAAAATCAGCCCCAGCATTTT. Protein sequence: CASSEGGWDKNQPQHF.